This TCR beta chain was sequenced during a study of CD8 T cells in Susac syndrome. This clonotype was detected once. CDR3 length: 21 amino acids. Trimming removed 3 bases from V and 2 bases from J; junction bases left unmatched: 14. Germline CDR1 SGHAT, CDR2 FQNNGV. Random hexamers were used to reverse transcribe the RNA input (0.5 to 1 ug). TCRdb reprocessed the immunoSEQ multiplex PCR reads via MiXCR and lists one record per CDR3 protein. The sample contains under 550,000 distinct CDR3 sequences, approximately 85% of which appear only once. The specimen sequenced was CD8+ T cells from PBMCs. V gene TRBV11-2 combines with J gene TRBJ2-3; 16 bases fit TRBD2. The receptor was derived from a human donor with multiple sclerosis. This CDR3 reads CASSLGGTSGRAAPTTDTQYF. CDR3 DNA sequence: TGTGCCAGCAGCTTGGGGGGGACTAGCGGGAGGGCCGCCCCAACCACAGATACGCAGTATTTT.